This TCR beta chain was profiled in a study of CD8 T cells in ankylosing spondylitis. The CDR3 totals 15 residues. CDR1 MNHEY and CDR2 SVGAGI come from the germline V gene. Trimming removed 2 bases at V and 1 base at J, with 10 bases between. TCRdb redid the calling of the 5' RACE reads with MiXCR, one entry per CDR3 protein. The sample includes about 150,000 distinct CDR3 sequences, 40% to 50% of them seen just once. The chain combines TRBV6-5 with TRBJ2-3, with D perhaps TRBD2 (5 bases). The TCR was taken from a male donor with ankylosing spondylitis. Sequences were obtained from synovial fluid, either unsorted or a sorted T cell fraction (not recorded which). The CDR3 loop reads CASSYGGLGTDTQYF. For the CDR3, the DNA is TGTGCCAGCAGTTACGGCGGACTGGGCACAGATACGCAGTATTTT.